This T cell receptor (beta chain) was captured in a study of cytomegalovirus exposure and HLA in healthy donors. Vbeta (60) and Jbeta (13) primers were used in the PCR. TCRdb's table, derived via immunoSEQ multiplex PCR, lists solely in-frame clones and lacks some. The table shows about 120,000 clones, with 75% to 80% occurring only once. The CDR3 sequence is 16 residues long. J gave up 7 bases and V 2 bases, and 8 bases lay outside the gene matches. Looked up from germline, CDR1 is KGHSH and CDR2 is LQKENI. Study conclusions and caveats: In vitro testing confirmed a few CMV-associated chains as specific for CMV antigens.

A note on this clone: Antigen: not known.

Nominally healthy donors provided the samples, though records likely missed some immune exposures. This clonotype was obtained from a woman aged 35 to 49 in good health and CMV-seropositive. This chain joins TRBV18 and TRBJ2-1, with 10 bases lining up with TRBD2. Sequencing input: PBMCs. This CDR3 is CASSPGALAGENEQFF. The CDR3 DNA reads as TGTGCCAGCTCACCAGGGGCTCTAGCGGGGGAGAATGAGCAGTTCTTC. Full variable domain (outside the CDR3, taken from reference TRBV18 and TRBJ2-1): NAGVMQNPRHLVRRRGQEARLRCSPMKGHSHVYWYRQLPEEGLKFMVYLQKENIIDESGMPKERFSAEFPKEGPSILRIQQVVRGDSAAYFCASSPGALAGENEQFFGPGTRLTVL.